These 31 T cell receptor beta chains share one sample of origin, sequenced in a study of T cell repertoires in cytomegalovirus infection. TCRdb called the reads again in MiXCR, with one record for every CDR3 protein. This sample has around 100,000 distinct CDR3 sequences, with 30% found just once. Their recognized antigens are unknown. This specimen was CD8+ T cells from cultured PBMCs, taken from culture after CMV antigen stimulation. These TCRs come from a human donor in good health (CMV status not recorded). Some clones in this sample may be carry-over from other donors' samples.

Ten or more counts support this clonotype. This chain uses TRBV7-2 with TRBJ1-2, with a possible D match to TRBD1 (5 bases). V was pared by 7 bases and J by 2 bases, with 14 bases between. Germline CDR1 is SGHTA and CDR2 is FQGNSA. The CDR3 sequence is 14 residues long. The CDR3 DNA reads as TGTGCCAGCACCCTAGAGGGACGAAACTATGGCTACACCTTC. Translating it yields CASTLEGRNYGYTF.

This clonotype showed up many times. CDR3 DNA sequence: TGTGCCAGCAGCTGGATCGCCGGGCGAGGGAACGAGCAGTACTTC. This encodes CASSWIAGRGNEQYF. V gene TRBV7-2 combines with J gene TRBJ2-7; the D gene is possibly TRBD2 (5 bases). The V gene's germline CDR1 is SGHTA and CDR2 FQGNSA. This CDR3 spans 15 amino acids. V lost 4 bases and J lost 5, with 18 bases in between.

This clonotype showed up many times. The chain couples TRBV7-2 to TRBJ2-5; D is possibly TRBD2 (5 bases). The CDR3 contains 15 residues. Trimming shortened V by 4 bases and J by 2 bases, and 14 bases separated the two germline ends. CDR1 is SGHTA, CDR2 FQGNSA, per germline. CDR3 nucleotide sequence: TGTGCCAGCAGCTCCCGACTACTAAGACAAGAGACCCAGTACTTC. Residues: CASSSRLLRQETQYF.

CDR3 amino acids: CASTHPGQGYNEQFF. DNA of the CDR3: TGTGCCAGCACCCACCCGGGACAGGGTTACAATGAGCAGTTCTTC. The rearrangement links TRBV12-3 or TRBV12-4 to TRBJ2-1, with 9 bases that match TRBD1. J was trimmed by 4 bases and V by 7 bases; bases with no gene match: 8. The CDR3 runs to 15 residues.

This clonotype occurred a few times. The chain employs TRBV4-1 and TRBJ2-3; D not certain. V was clipped by 0 bases and J by 0 bases, with 7 bases between them. Germline V gene data show CDR1 as MGHRA and CDR2 as YSYEKL. The CDR3 contains 15 residues. Here the CDR3 DNA reads TGCGCCAGCAGCCAAGATCCGCTGAGCACAGATACGCAGTATTTT. This gives the protein CASSQDPLSTDTQYF.

The chain has TRBV19 and TRBJ2-1, with TRBD1 identical over 10 bases. V was clipped by 8 bases and J by 8 bases; unmatched bases: 9. This CDR3 has 14 residues. The V gene's germline CDR1 is LNHDA and CDR2 SQIVND (reference sequence). As DNA, the CDR3 is TGTGCCAGTCGAGAGGGGACAGGGGTCCATGAGCAGTTCTTC. As protein: CASREGTGVHEQFF.

The V call is TRBV14, the J call TRBJ1-2; no firm D call. Trimming pared 0 bases from V and 4 bases from J, leaving 9 bases between. Per germline, CDR1 SGHDN and CDR2 FVKESK. The CDR3 covers 14 residues. Here the CDR3 DNA reads TGTGCCAGCAGCCAAGAGATCCCGACCTATGGCTACACCTTC. It codes for CASSQEIPTYGYTF.

The chain links TRBV20-1 to TRBJ2-4; TRBD2 is a possible D gene (6 bases). With 4 bases removed from V and 1 base from J, the gap between germline ends came to 20 bases. CDR3 length: 17 residues. Germline values: CDR1 DFQATT, CDR2 SNEGSKA (reference sequence). CDR3 nucleotide sequence: TGCAGTGCTATTAAACTACTCCGGGGACTCGCCAAAAACATTCAGTACTTC. Residues: CSAIKLLRGLAKNIQYF.

This clonotype was counted a few times. The rearrangement uses TRBV7-2 and TRBJ2-2, with a possible D match to TRBD1 (6 bases). This CDR3 is built from 15 residues. Germline loops: CDR1 SGHTA, CDR2 FQGNSA. The V gene lost 5 bases and the J gene lost 3 bases, with 13 bases spanning the gap. CDR3 in amino acids: CASSASGADTGELFF. CDR3 DNA: TGTGCCAGCAGCGCGTCAGGGGCGGACACCGGGGAGCTGTTTTTT.

This clonotype was seen many times. DNA for the CDR3: TGCAGTGCTACCCCTACATACCGACAGGGGGCGGGGGAGCAGTACTTC. Translated: CSATPTYRQGAGEQYF. The rearrangement uses TRBV20-1 and TRBJ2-7, with 10 nucleotides matching TRBD1. Unmatched junction bases numbered 16, after V lost 4 bases and J lost 7 bases. The CDR3 loop spans 16 amino acids. Germline V gene data show CDR1 as DFQATT and CDR2 as SNEGSKA (reference sequence).

The V call is TRBV7-6, the J call TRBJ2-1; TRBD1 is a possible D gene (5 bases). Germline CDR1 SGHVS, CDR2 FNYEAQ. CDR3 length equals 14 residues. V shed 5 bases and J shed 3 bases, with 11 bases lying between them. The CDR3 DNA is TGTGCCAGCAGCAAGGTGGGGCACTACAATGAGCAGTTCTTC. Its translation is CASSKVGHYNEQFF.

This clonotype has a count of ten or more. At one boundary the junction diverges from the germline segment, which might be a read error. The chain combines TRBV7-8 with TRBJ1-1; TRBD1 is a possible D gene (5 bases). Germline-derived CDR1 and CDR2 are SGHVS and FQNEAQ. The CDR3 length is 14 residues. CDR3 DNA: TGTGCCAGCACCTTAAACGGGGACTACACCGAAGCTTTCTTT. Amino acid sequence: CASTLNGDYTEAFF. The complete variable domain, with remaining parts taken from reference TRBV7-8 and TRBJ1-1, reads GAGVSQSPRYKVAKRGQDVALRCDPISGHVSLFWYQQALGQGPEFLTYFQNEAQLDKSGLPSDRFFAERPEGSVSTLKIQRTQQEDSAVYLCASTLNGDYTEAFFGQGTRLTVV.

V is TRBV7-2 and J is TRBJ2-2; the D is unclear. Germline V gives CDR1 SGHTA, CDR2 FQGNSA. The V gene lost 1 base and the J gene lost 4 bases, with 10 bases spanning the gap. The CDR3 consists of 15 residues. The chain's CDR3 is CASSLVLGITGELFF. The CDR3 DNA follows: TGTGCCAGCAGCTTAGTTCTAGGCATCACCGGGGAGCTGTTTTTT.

This clonotype was observed once. The chain carries TRBV3-1 and TRBJ1-6, with a tentative D call TRBD1 (5 bases). V was clipped by 1 base and J by 6 bases, with 7 bases between them. The CDR3 covers 14 residues. Germline loops: CDR1 LGHDT, CDR2 YNNKEL (reference sequence). The CDR3 region is CASSQGTINSPLHF. CDR3 nucleotide sequence: TGTGCCAGCAGCCAAGGGACAATTAATTCACCCCTCCACTTT.

The gene calls are TRBV10-3 and TRBJ2-4; 9 positions agree with TRBD1. CDR1 and CDR2 from the germline V gene are ENHRY and SYGVKD. This CDR3 is built from 13 residues. The junction had 4 bases not matched to a gene; V was cut back by 4 bases and J by 9 bases. Here the CDR3 reads CAISAGTGSIQYF. Written as DNA, the CDR3 is TGTGCCATCAGTGCCGGGACAGGGAGCATTCAGTACTTC.

In this sample, this clonotype turned up many times. The rearrangement uses TRBV12-3 or TRBV12-4 and TRBJ1-4, with a possible D match to TRBD1 (5 bases). The CDR3 extends over 16 amino acids. V was shortened by 5 bases and J by 0 bases, with 13 bases between the two germline ends. The CDR3 loop reads CASSLGAEATNEKLFF. Here the CDR3 DNA reads TGTGCCAGCAGTCTAGGGGCAGAAGCAACTAATGAAAAACTGTTTTTT.

This clonotype was observed a few times. CDR3: CASRVRGQGAKEQFF. In DNA form, the CDR3 reads TGTGCCAGCAGAGTACGGGGACAGGGGGCAAAAGAGCAGTTCTTC. V usage is TRBV7-9 and J usage is TRBJ2-1; 12 nucleotides match TRBD1. The CDR3 has 15 residues. The germline V gene has CDR1 SEHNR and CDR2 FQNEAQ (reference sequence). Unmatched junction bases numbered 10, after V lost 6 bases and J lost 10 bases.

The J gene is TRBJ2-3, the V gene TRBV2; D may be TRBD1 or TRBD2 (5 bases each). CDR3 length: 14 residues. The germline CDR1 and CDR2 sequences are SNHLY and FYNNEI. Trimming took off 7 bases at V and 0 bases at J, with 11 bases between the two ends. The CDR3 region has the DNA TGTGCCAGCACGGGGACGACTAGCACAGATACGCAGTATTTT. Protein: CASTGTTSTDTQYF. The full variable domain, rest sourced from reference TRBV2 and TRBJ2-3, is EPEVTQTPSHQVTQMGQEVILRCVPISNHLYFYWYRQILGQKVEFLVSFYNNEISEKSEIFDDQFSVERPDGSNFTLKIRSTKLEDSAMYFCASTGTTSTDTQYFGPGTRLTVL.

The V gene is TRBV2, the J gene TRBJ2-7; D is undetermined. This CDR3 is 14 amino acids long. V shed 2 bases and J shed 3 bases, with 11 bases lying between them. The germline gives CDR1 SNHLY, CDR2 FYNNEI. This CDR3 reads CASSEQTTYYEQYF. The CDR3 bases are TGTGCCAGCAGTGAACAAACTACCTACTACGAGCAGTACTTC. Full variable domain (remainder filled in from reference TRBV2 and TRBJ2-7): EPEVTQTPSHQVTQMGQEVILRCVPISNHLYFYWYRQILGQKVEFLVSFYNNEISEKSEIFDDQFSVERPDGSNFTLKIRSTKLEDSAMYFCASSEQTTYYEQYFGPGTRLTVT.

This sequence joins TRBV7-9 and TRBJ1-1, with D unresolved. CDR3 length equals 18 residues. Germline V gives CDR1 SEHNR, CDR2 FQNEAQ (reference sequence). Trimming took 5 bases from V and 3 from J, leaving 25 bases between them. This CDR3 is CASSPREGGSSTDTEAFF. DNA for the CDR3: TGTGCCAGCAGCCCTCGGGAGGGTGGATCTAGTACGGACACTGAAGCTTTCTTT. The entire variable domain, with the rest obtained from reference TRBV7-9 and TRBJ1-1, is as follows: DTGVSQNPRHKITKRGQNVTFRCDPISEHNRLYWYRQTLGQGPEFLTYFQNEAQLEKSRLLSDRFSAERPKGSFSTLEIQRTEQGDSAMYLCASSPREGGSSTDTEAFFGQGTRLTVV.

This clonotype has at least ten counts. This chain uses TRBV6-2 or TRBV6-3 with TRBJ1-5; D is unresolved. CDR1 and CDR2 from the germline V gene are MNHEY and SVGEGT. The CDR3 sequence is 14 residues long. Trimming removed 4 bases from V and 6 bases from J, with 13 bases in between. This chain's CDR3 is CASSFGVSGQPQHF. CDR3 in DNA: TGTGCCAGCAGTTTTGGGGTCTCGGGTCAGCCCCAGCATTTT.

This clonotype was observed a handful of times. This chain links TRBV9 with TRBJ2-5; TRBD1 matches at 7 bases. CDR3 length: 19 residues. Trimming cost V 4 bases and J 1 base; bases outside gene matches: 19. The V gene's germline CDR1 is SGDLS and CDR2 YYNGEE. This CDR3 reads CASSPLGLRGGRTQETQYF. CDR3 nucleotides: TGTGCCAGCAGCCCCCTCGGTTTGAGAGGGGGCAGGACCCAAGAGACCCAGTACTTC.

The chain joins TRBV5-6 to TRBJ2-5; 8 nucleotides align to TRBD2. The germline CDR1 and CDR2 sequences are SGHDT and YYEEEE. J gave up 2 bases and V 1 base, and 7 bases lay outside the gene matches. The CDR3 is 16 amino acids. CDR3 sequence (DNA): TGTGCCAGCAGCTTGTTGGCGGGGGGAAGGCAAGAGACCCAGTACTTC. Encoded protein: CASSLLAGGRQETQYF.

This clonotype was seen a handful of times. The J gene is TRBJ1-1, the V gene TRBV27, with no clear D. The CDR3 length is 15 residues. Germline V gene data show CDR1 as MNHEY and CDR2 as SMNVEV (reference sequence). V was cut by 2 bases and J by 0 bases, with 10 bases left in between. The CDR3 sequence is CASSLVGSMNTEAFF. The CDR3 coding sequence is TGTGCCAGCAGTTTAGTGGGGTCGATGAACACTGAAGCTTTCTTT.

A few counts support this clonotype. The gene calls are TRBV29-1 and TRBJ1-1; 10 bases match TRBD1. The trim removed 7 bases at V and 11 bases at J, leaving 13 bases unmatched. This CDR3 is built from 13 residues. Germline loops: CDR1 SQVTM, CDR2 ANQGSEA. The CDR3 spells CSAAGQGLQEAFF. CDR3 in DNA: TGCAGCGCCGCGGGACAGGGGCTCCAAGAGGCTTTCTTT.

The chain has TRBV2 and TRBJ2-7, with TRBD1 as a possible D gene (5 bases). Germline V CDR1 and CDR2: SNHLY, FYNNEI. The CDR3 is 12 amino acids. Trimming left V 4 bases short and J 2 bases short, with 6 bases between. CDR3 in DNA: TGTGCCAGCAGTGGACAGACCTACGAGCAGTACTTC. Its protein is CASSGQTYEQYF.

Comments on this clonotype: Since the CDR3 does not end with the conserved phenylalanine or tryptophan, this likely comes from a read error. CDR3 coding DNA: TGTGCGACCCAACAGGGACAAGAGACCCAGTACTAC. Its translation: CATQQGQETQYY. The chain uses TRBV12-3 or TRBV12-4 and TRBJ2-5; perhaps TRBD1 as D (6 bases). CDR3 length: 12 amino acids.

The V call is TRBV6-5, the J call TRBJ1-3; no reliable D call. CDR1 MNHEY and CDR2 SVGAGI come from the germline V gene. Trimming took 5 bases from V and 2 from J, leaving 10 bases between them. CDR3 length: 14 residues. CDR3 sequence reads: CASSERVAGNTIYF. Written as DNA, the CDR3 is TGTGCCAGCAGTGAGAGGGTCGCTGGAAACACCATATATTTT.

The chain has TRBV5-1 and TRBJ1-1; D call uncertain. There are 12 residues in the CDR3. V was trimmed by 5 bases and J by 1 base, leaving 6 bases between them. Germline V gives CDR1 SGHRS, CDR2 YFSETQ. CDR3 sequence reads: CASRSGNTEAFF. The CDR3 DNA reads as TGCGCCAGCAGGTCCGGGAACACTGAAGCTTTCTTT.

This clonotype has at least ten counts. The chain uses TRBV7-9 and TRBJ2-1; D is undetermined. The V gene's germline CDR1 is SEHNR and CDR2 FQNEAQ (reference sequence). The V gene lost 0 bases and the J gene lost 6 bases, with 3 bases spanning the gap. CDR3 length: 12 residues. CDR3 residues: CASSLASNEQFF. For the CDR3, the DNA is TGTGCCAGCAGCTTAGCTAGCAATGAGCAGTTCTTC.

This clonotype was observed at least ten times. The CDR3 region has the DNA TGTGCCAGCAGTTTCTACGGGGGGGCCCCAACAAACATTCAGTACTTC. Amino acids: CASSFYGGAPTNIQYF. The V and J genes are TRBV12-3 or TRBV12-4 and TRBJ2-4; 8 bases are shared with TRBD2. The CDR3 length is 16 residues. The V and J ends lost 3 bases and 6 bases, in that order; junction bases with no gene match: 10.